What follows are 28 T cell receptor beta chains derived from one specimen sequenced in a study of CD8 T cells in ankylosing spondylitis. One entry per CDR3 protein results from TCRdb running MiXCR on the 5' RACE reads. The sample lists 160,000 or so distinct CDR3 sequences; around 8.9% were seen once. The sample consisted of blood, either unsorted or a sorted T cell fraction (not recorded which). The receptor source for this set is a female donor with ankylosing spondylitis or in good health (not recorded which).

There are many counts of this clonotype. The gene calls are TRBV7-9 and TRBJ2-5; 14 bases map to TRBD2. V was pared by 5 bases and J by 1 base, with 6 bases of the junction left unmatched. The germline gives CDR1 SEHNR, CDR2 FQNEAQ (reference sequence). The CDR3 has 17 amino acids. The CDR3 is CASSPGLAGGTQETQYF. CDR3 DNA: TGTGCCAGCAGCCCCGGACTAGCGGGAGGTACCCAAGAGACCCAGTACTTC.

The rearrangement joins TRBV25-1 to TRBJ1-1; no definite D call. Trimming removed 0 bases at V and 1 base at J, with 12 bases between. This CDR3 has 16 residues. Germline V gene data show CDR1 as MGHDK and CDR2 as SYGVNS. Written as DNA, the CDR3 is TGTGCCAGCAGTGAATATTGGGTTACGCCGAACACTGAAGCTTTCTTT. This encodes CASSEYWVTPNTEAFF.

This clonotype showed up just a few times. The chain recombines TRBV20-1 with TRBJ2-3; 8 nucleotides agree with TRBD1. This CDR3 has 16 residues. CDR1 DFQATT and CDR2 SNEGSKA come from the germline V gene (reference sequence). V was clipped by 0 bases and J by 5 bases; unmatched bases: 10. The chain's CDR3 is CSARDVTGGFEDTQYF. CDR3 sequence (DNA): TGCAGTGCTAGAGATGTTACAGGGGGTTTCGAAGATACGCAGTATTTT.

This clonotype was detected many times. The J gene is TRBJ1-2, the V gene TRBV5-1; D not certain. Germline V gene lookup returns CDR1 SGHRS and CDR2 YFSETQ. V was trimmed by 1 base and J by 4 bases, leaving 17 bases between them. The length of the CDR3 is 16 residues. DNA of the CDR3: TGCGCCAGCAGCTTGCCCCGAGAGTCCGGCAGCTATGGCTACACCTTC. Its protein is CASSLPRESGSYGYTF. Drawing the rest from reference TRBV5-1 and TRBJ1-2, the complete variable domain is KAGVTQTPRYLIKTRGQQVTLSCSPISGHRSVSWYQQTPGQGLQFLFEYFSETQRNKGNFPGRFSGRQFSNSRSEMNVSTLELGDSALYLCASSLPRESGSYGYTFGSGTRLTVV.

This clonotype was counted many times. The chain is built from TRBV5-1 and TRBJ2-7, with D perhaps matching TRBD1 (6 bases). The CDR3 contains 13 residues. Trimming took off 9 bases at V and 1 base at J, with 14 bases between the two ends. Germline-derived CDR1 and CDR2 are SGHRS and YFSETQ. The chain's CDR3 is CAITEDSSYEQYF. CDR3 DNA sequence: TGCGCCATCACGGAGGACAGTTCCTACGAGCAGTACTTC.

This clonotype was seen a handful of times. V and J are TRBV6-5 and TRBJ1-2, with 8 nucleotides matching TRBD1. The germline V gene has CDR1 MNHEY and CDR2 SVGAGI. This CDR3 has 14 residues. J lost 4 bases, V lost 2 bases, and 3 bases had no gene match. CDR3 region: CASSYEQGAYGYTF. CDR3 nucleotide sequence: TGTGCCAGCAGTTACGAGCAGGGGGCCTATGGCTACACCTTC.

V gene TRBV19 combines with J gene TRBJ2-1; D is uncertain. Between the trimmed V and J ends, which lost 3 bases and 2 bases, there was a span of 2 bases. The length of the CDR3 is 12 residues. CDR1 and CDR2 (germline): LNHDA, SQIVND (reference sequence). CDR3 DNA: TGTGCCAGTAGTATGACCTACAATGAGCAGTTCTTC. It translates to CASSMTYNEQFF. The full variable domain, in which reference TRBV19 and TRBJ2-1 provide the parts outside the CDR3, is DGGITQSPKYLFRKEGQNVTLSCEQNLNHDAMYWYRQDPGQGLRLIYYSQIVNDFQKGDIAEGYSVSREKKESFPLTVTSAQKNPTAFYLCASSMTYNEQFFGPGTRLTVL.

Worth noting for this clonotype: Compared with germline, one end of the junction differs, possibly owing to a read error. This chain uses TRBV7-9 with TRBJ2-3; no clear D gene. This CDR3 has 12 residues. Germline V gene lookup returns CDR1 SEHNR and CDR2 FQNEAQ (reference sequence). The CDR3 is CASSAQSDKQYF. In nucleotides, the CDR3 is TGTGCCAGCAGCGCGCAGTCAGATAAGCAGTATTTT.

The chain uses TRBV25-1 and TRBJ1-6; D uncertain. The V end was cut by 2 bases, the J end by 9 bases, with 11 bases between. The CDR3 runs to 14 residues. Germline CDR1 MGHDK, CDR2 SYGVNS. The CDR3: CASSEQHPSSPLHF. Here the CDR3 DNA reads TGTGCCAGCAGTGAACAGCACCCGAGTTCACCCCTCCACTTT.

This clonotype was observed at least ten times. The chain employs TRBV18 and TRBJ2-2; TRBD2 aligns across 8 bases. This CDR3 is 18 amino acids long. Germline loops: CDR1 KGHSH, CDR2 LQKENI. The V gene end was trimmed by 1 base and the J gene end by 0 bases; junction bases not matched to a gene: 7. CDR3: CASSPRSSGRSNTGELFF. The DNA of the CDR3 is TGTGCCAGCTCACCACGGTCTAGCGGGCGGTCGAACACCGGGGAGCTGTTTTTT.

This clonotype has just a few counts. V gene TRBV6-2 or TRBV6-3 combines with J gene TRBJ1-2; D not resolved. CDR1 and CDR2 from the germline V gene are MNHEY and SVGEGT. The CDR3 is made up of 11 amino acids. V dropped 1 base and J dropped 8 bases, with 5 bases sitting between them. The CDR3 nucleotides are TGTGCCAGCAGTTACTTAAGCGGCTACACCTTC. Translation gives CASSYLSGYTF.

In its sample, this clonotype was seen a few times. CDR3 sequence reads: CASSLVEREGEQYF. In DNA, the CDR3 is TGTGCCAGCAGCCTAGTTGAGCGGGAGGGAGAGCAGTACTTC. V and J are TRBV6-2 or TRBV6-3 and TRBJ2-7, with 10 bases that match TRBD2. In germline, CDR1 is MNHEY, CDR2 SVGEGT. This CDR3 region has 14 residues. V lost 6 bases to trimming and J lost 7 bases; unmatched junction nucleotides: 9.

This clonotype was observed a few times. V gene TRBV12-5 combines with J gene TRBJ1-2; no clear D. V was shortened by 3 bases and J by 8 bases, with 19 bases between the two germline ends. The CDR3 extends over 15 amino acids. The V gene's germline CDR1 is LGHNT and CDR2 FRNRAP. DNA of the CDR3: TGTGCTAGTGGTTTCAACACCGGGAGCGGCGAAGGCTACACCTTC. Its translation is CASGFNTGSGEGYTF.

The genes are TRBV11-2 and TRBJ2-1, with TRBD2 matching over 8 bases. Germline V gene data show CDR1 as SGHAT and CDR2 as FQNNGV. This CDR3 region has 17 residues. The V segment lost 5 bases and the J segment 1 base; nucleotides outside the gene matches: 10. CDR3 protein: CASSPWGAGGSYNEQFF. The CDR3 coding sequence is TGTGCCAGCAGCCCCTGGGGGGCGGGAGGATCCTACAATGAGCAGTTCTTC.

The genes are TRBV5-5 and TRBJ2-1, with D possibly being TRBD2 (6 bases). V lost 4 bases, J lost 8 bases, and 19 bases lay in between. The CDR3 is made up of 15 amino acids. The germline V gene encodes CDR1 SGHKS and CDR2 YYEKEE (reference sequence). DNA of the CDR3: TGTGCCAGCAGCCCGGGGGAAGTGACCGCGGATGAGCAGTTCTTC. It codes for CASSPGEVTADEQFF.

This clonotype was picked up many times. This CDR3 is CASSAFLQGVGTNEQFF. The CDR3 region has the DNA TGTGCCAGCAGCGCCTTTCTACAGGGGGTTGGTACGAATGAGCAGTTCTTC. The J gene is TRBJ2-1, the V gene TRBV9; 8 bases fit TRBD1. This CDR3 is built from 17 residues. Germline assignment: CDR1 SGDLS and CDR2 YYNGEE. V lost 3 bases to trimming and J lost 7 bases; unmatched junction nucleotides: 15.

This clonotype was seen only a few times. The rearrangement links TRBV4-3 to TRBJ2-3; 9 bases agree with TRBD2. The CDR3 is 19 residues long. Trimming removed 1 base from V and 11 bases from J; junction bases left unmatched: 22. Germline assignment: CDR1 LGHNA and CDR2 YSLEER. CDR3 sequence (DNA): TGCGCCAGCAGCCAAGTCCGGGGGGGAGCGGGAGGACCTCTCATGGTGCAGTATTTT. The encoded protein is CASSQVRGGAGGPLMVQYF.

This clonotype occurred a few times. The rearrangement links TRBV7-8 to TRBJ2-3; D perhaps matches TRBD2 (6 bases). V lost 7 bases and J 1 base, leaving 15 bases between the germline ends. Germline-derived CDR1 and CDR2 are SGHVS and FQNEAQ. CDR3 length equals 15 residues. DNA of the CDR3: TGTGCCAGCACCATAGGGAGGACCCGCACAGATACGCAGTATTTT. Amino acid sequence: CASTIGRTRTDTQYF.

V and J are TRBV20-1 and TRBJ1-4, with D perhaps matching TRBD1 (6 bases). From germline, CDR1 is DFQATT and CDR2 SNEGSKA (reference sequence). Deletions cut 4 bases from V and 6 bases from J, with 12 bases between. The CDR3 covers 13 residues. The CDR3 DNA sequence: TGCAGTGCTAAAAGGGGGGGGGATGAAAAACTGTTTTTT. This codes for CSAKRGGDEKLFF.

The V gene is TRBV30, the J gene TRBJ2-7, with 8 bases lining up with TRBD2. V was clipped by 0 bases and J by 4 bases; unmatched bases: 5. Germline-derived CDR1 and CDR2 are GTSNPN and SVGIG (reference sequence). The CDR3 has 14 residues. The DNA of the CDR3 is TGTGCCTGGAGTGTCGGTAGCGGGAAATACGAGCAGTACTTC. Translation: CAWSVGSGKYEQYF. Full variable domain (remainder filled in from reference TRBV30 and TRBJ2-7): SQTIHQWPATLVQPVGSPLSLECTVEGTSNPNLYWYRQAAGRGLQLLFYSVGIGQISSEVPQNLSASRPQDRQFILSSKKLLLSDSGFYLCAWSVGSGKYEQYFGPGTRLTVT.

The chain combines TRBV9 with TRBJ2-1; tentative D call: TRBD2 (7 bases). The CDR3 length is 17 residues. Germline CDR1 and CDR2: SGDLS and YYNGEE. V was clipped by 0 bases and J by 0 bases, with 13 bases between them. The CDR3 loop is CASSVEGGVSSYNEQFF. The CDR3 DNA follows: TGTGCCAGCAGCGTAGAAGGGGGGGTTAGCTCCTACAATGAGCAGTTCTTC.

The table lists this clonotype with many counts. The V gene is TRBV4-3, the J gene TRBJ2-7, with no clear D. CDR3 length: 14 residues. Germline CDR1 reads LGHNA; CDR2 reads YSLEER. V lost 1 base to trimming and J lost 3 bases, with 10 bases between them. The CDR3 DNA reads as TGCGCCAGCAGCCAAGGGTGGAGCAACTACGAGCAGTACTTC. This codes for CASSQGWSNYEQYF.

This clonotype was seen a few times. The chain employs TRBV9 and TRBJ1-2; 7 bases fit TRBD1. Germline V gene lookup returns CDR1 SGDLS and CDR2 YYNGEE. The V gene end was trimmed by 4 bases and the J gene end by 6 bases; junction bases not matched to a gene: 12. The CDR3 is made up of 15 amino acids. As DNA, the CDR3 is TGTGCCAGCAGCCGCGACGACAGGGCCCTTGATGGCTACACCTTC. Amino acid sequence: CASSRDDRALDGYTF.

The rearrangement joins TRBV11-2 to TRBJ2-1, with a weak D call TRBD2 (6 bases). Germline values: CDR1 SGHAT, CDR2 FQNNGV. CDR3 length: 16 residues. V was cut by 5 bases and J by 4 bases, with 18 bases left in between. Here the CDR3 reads CASSSPTWAGYNEQFF. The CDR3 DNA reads TGTGCCAGCAGCAGTCCCACCTGGGCGGGATACAATGAGCAGTTCTTC.

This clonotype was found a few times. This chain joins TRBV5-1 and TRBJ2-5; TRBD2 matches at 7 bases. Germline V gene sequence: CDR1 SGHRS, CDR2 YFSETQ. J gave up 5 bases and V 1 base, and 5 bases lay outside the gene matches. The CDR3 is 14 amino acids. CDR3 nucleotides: TGCGCCAGCAGCTTGTCGGGAGGCCTGGAGACCCAGTACTTC. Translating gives CASSLSGGLETQYF.

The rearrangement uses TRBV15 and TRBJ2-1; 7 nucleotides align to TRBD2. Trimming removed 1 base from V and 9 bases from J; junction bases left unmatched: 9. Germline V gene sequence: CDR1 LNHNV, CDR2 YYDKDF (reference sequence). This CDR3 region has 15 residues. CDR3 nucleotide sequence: TGTGCCACCAGCAGAGTTGCGGGAGTCCACGTTGAGCAGTTCTTC. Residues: CATSRVAGVHVEQFF.

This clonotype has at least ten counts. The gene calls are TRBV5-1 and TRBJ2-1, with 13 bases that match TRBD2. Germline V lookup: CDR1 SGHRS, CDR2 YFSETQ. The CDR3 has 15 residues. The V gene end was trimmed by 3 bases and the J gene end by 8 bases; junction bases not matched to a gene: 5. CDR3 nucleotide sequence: TGCGCCAGCAGCTGGACTAGCGGGAGTAACGATGAGCAGTTCTTC. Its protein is CASSWTSGSNDEQFF.

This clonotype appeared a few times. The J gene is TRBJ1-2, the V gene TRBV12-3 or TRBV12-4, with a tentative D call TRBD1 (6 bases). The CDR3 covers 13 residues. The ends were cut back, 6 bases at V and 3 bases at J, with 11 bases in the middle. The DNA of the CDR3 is TGTGCCAGCAGCCCCACAGGGCACTATGGCTACACCTTC. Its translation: CASSPTGHYGYTF.